This entry features one T cell receptor (beta chain) sequence. Use of 60 Vbeta and 13 Jbeta primers characterized the PCR. The authors' processing: Roughly 11 million shared chains were among the roughly 80 million unique TCR beta chains that a later analysis counted. Data came from immunoSEQ multiplex PCR; TCRdb stores just in-frame clones and leaves some out. The V and J calls and clone size were taken over from that table, and D and trimming were inferred from the DNA. The sample records fewer than 200,000 clones, about 80% being singletons. The record originates from a study of cytomegalovirus exposure and HLA in healthy donors. On the study more broadly: Earlier findings included some 120 million unique TCR beta sequences obtained from 180 million or so T cells.

This clonotype was sampled from a man in his late teens or twenties in good health and CMV-seropositive. The sample comprised PBMCs.

CDR3: CASRTAINQPQHF. CDR3 coding DNA: TGTGCCAGCAGGACAGCTATTAATCAGCCCCAGCATTTT. The chain employs TRBV7-2 and TRBJ1-5, with D possibly TRBD1 on 5 matching bases. V lost 6 bases and J lost 4, with 10 bases in between. Germline loops: CDR1 SGHTA, CDR2 FQGNSA. The CDR3 is 13 residues long.